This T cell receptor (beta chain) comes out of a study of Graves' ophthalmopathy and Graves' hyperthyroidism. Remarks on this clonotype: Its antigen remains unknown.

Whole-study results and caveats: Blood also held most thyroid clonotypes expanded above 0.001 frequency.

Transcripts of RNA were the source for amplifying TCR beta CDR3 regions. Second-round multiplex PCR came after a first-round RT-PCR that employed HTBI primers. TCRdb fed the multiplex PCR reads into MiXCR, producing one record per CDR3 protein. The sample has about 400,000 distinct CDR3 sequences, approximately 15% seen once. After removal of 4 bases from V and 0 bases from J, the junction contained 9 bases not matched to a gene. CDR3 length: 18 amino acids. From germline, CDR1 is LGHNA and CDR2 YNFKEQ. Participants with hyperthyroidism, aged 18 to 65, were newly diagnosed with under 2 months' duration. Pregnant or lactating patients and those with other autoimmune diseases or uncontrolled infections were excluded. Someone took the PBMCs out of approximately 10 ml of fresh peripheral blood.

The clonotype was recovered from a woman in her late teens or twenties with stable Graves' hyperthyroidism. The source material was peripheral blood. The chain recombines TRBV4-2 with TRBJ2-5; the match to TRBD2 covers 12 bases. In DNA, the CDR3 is TGTGCCAGCAGCCTCGGACTAGCGGGGAGGGGAAACCAAGAGACCCAGTACTTC. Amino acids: CASSLGLAGRGNQETQYF.